These T cell receptor beta chains were read from a single sample in a study of identical twins. TCRdb analysed the 5' RACE reads with MiXCR anew, one entry per CDR3 protein. The sample lists approximately 630,000 distinct CDR3 sequences, 7% to 7.5% seen once, with around 1.6% in the top ten. These data were also filed under a second study, of yellow fever vaccine responses in identical twins.

Material: PBMCs. Receptors were obtained from a woman aged 18-29 years in good health. CDR3s include the opening cysteine and the closing phenylalanine or tryptophan. D genes are given only for firm matches. The size field is filled for only some rows; it gives once, few, many or a size class.

D gene: TRBD2
CDR3 length: 16
J gene: TRBJ2-3
clone size: few
V gene: TRBV7-3
CDR3 DNA: TGTGCCAGCAGCCCGGGACTAGCGGGAGACGGGGATACGCAGTATTTT
CDR3 protein: CASSPGLAGDGDTQYF

D gene: -
CDR3 length: 15
J gene: TRBJ2-1
clone size: many
V gene: TRBV12-3/TRBV12-4
CDR3 DNA: TGTGCCAGCAGTTTAGGTAGCAGACCCTACAATGAGCAGTTCTTC
CDR3 protein: CASSLGSRPYNEQFF

D gene: -
CDR3 length: 15
J gene: TRBJ2-5
clone size: -
V gene: TRBV28
CDR3 DNA: TGTGCCAGCAGTCCGGACTTCGGAGGGCGAGAGACCCAGTACTTC
CDR3 protein: CASSPDFGGRETQYF

D gene: TRBD1
CDR3 length: 14
J gene: TRBJ2-7
clone size: few
V gene: TRBV10-3
CDR3 DNA: TGTGCCATCAGTGAGTCGACAGGGTCCTACGAGCAGTACTTC
CDR3 protein: CAISESTGSYEQYF

D gene: -
CDR3 length: 15
J gene: TRBJ2-2
clone size: many
V gene: TRBV12-3/TRBV12-4
CDR3 DNA: TGTGCCAGCAGCCCCGGGACTCGCCTGGGCGGGGAGCTGTTTTTT
CDR3 protein: CASSPGTRLGGELFF

D gene: -
CDR3 length: 14
J gene: TRBJ2-1
clone size: many
V gene: TRBV6-1
CDR3 DNA: TGTGCCACGCGGACTGGGGGCCCCTACAATGAGCAGTTCTTC
CDR3 protein: CATRTGGPYNEQFF

D gene: -
CDR3 length: 14
J gene: TRBJ2-2
clone size: few
V gene: TRBV29-1
CDR3 DNA: TGCAGCGTTGTCGCCTTTCCGAACACCGGGGAGCTGTTTTTT
CDR3 protein: CSVVAFPNTGELFF

D gene: -
CDR3 length: 16
J gene: TRBJ2-1
clone size: few
V gene: TRBV4-1
CDR3 DNA: TGCGCCAGCAGCCAAGAGGCAGGACTCATCACCAATGAGCAGTTCTTC
CDR3 protein: CASSQEAGLITNEQFF

D gene: -
CDR3 length: 16
J gene: TRBJ2-3
clone size: many
V gene: TRBV28
CDR3 DNA: TGTGCCAGCCCCCCGGTCGGTAAAACTAGCACAGATACGCAGTATTTT
CDR3 protein: CASPPVGKTSTDTQYF

D gene: -
CDR3 length: 16
J gene: TRBJ2-3
clone size: few
V gene: TRBV20-1
CDR3 DNA: TGCAGTGCTAGACCACTACCCCGGAAAGGGGGAGATACGCAGTATTTT
CDR3 protein: CSARPLPRKGGDTQYF

D gene: -
CDR3 length: 13
J gene: TRBJ1-3
clone size: many
V gene: TRBV7-2
CDR3 DNA: TGTGCCAGCACCATGTACACTGGAAACACCATATATTTT
CDR3 protein: CASTMYTGNTIYF

D gene: -
CDR3 length: 10
J gene: TRBJ1-6
clone size: many
V gene: TRBV20-1
CDR3 DNA: TGCAGTGCTACGTCCGCACCCCTCCACTTT
CDR3 protein: CSATSAPLHF

D gene: TRBD2
CDR3 length: 18
J gene: TRBJ2-7
clone size: few
V gene: TRBV12-3/TRBV12-4
CDR3 DNA: TGTGCCTGCTGTTTAAGCGCCGGGACTAGCGTGAGGTCCTACGAGCAGTACTTC
CDR3 protein: CACCLSAGTSVRSYEQYF

D gene: TRBD2
CDR3 length: 21
J gene: TRBJ2-1
clone size: few
V gene: TRBV11-2
CDR3 DNA: TGTGCCAGCAGCTTAGTTTTCCCTACTAGCGGGGGGCCCCAAACCTACAATGAGCAGTTCTTC
CDR3 protein: CASSLVFPTSGGPQTYNEQFF

D gene: TRBD1
CDR3 length: 14
J gene: TRBJ1-2
clone size: many
V gene: TRBV6-5
CDR3 DNA: TGTGCCAGCAGTTACTCCACAGGGGGCTGGGGCTACACCTTC
CDR3 protein: CASSYSTGGWGYTF

D gene: -
CDR3 length: 14
J gene: TRBJ2-3
clone size: few
V gene: TRBV20-1
CDR3 DNA: TGCAGTGCTAAAAGGGATGGGGGGTCAGATACGCAGTATTTT
CDR3 protein: CSAKRDGGSDTQYF

D gene: TRBD1
CDR3 length: 15
J gene: TRBJ2-7
clone size: few
V gene: TRBV5-1
CDR3 DNA: TGCGCCAGCAGTTTGACCGGGACAGGGGAATACGAGCAGTACTTC
CDR3 protein: CASSLTGTGEYEQYF

D gene: -
CDR3 length: 16
J gene: TRBJ2-2
clone size: -
V gene: TRBV28
CDR3 DNA: TGTGCCAGCAGTTTATGGTCAGTTACGAACACCGGGGAGCTGTTTTTT
CDR3 protein: CASSLWSVTNTGELFF

D gene: TRBD1
CDR3 length: 15
J gene: TRBJ1-2
clone size: few
V gene: TRBV29-1
CDR3 DNA: TGCAGCGGAACCTCCGGGACAGGCGAGGGCTATGGCTACACCTTC
CDR3 protein: CSGTSGTGEGYGYTF

D gene: -
CDR3 length: 14
J gene: TRBJ1-5
clone size: many
V gene: TRBV12-3/TRBV12-4
CDR3 DNA: TGTGCCAGCAGTCGACAGTATAGCAATCAGCCCCAGCATTTT
CDR3 protein: CASSRQYSNQPQHF

D gene: -
CDR3 length: 16
J gene: TRBJ2-7
clone size: -
V gene: TRBV14
CDR3 DNA: TGTGCCAGCAGCCAAGAGGGAACCGGGACATATTACGAGCAGTACTTC
CDR3 protein: CASSQEGTGTYYEQYF

D gene: TRBD2
CDR3 length: 17
J gene: TRBJ2-3
clone size: few
V gene: TRBV12-3/TRBV12-4
CDR3 DNA: TGTGCCAGCAGTCCACGAGGGACTACTGGGAACACAGATACGCAGTATTTT
CDR3 protein: CASSPRGTTGNTDTQYF

D gene: -
CDR3 length: 12
J gene: TRBJ2-5
clone size: -
V gene: TRBV20-1
CDR3 DNA: TGCAGTGCTAGCGTTCTGGAGGAGACCCAGTACTTC
CDR3 protein: CSASVLEETQYF

D gene: TRBD2
CDR3 length: 16
J gene: TRBJ2-2
clone size: many
V gene: TRBV7-9
CDR3 DNA: TGTGCCAGCAGCGCCTGGACTAGCGGGAACACCGGGGAGCTGTTTTTT
CDR3 protein: CASSAWTSGNTGELFF

D gene: -
CDR3 length: 15
J gene: TRBJ2-2
clone size: -
V gene: TRBV7-3
CDR3 DNA: TGTGCCAGCAGACTTGACAGTGCGAACACCGGGGAGCTGTTTTTT
CDR3 protein: CASRLDSANTGELFF